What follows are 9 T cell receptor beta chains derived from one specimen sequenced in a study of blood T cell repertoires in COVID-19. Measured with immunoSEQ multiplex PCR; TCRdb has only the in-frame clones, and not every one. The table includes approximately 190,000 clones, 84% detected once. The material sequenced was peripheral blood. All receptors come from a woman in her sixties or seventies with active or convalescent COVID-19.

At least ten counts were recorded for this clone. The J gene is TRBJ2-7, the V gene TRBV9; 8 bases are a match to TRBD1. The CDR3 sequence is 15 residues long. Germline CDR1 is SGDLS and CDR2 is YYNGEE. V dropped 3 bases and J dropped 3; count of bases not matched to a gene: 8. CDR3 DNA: TGTGCCAGCAGCGGGGGACAGGCCCCTCTCTACGAGCAGTACTTC. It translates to CASSGGQAPLYEQYF. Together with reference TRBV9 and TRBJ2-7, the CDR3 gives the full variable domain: DSGVTQTPKHLITATGQRVTLRCSPRSGDLSVYWYQQSLDQGLQFLIQYYNGEERAKGNILERFSAQQFPDLHSELNLSSLELGDSALYFCASSGGQAPLYEQYFGPGTRLTVT.

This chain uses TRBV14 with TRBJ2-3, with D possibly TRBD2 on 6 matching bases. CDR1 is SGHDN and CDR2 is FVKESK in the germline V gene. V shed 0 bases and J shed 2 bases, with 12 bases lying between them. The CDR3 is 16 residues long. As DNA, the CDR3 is TGTGCCAGCAGCCAAGACACGGGGGTCCTCACAGATACGCAGTATTTT. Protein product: CASSQDTGVLTDTQYF.

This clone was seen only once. Here the CDR3 DNA reads TGTGCCAGCAGCTTAAGCGGGAGGCTAGGGAACAATGAGCAGTTCTTC. Encoded protein: CASSLSGRLGNNEQFF. The chain combines TRBV7-3 with TRBJ2-1, with 8 nucleotides matching TRBD2. The CDR3 runs to 16 residues. Losses at the gene ends were 1 base for V and 5 bases for J; bases not matched to a gene: 7. The germline V gene has CDR1 SGHTA and CDR2 FQGTGA. The whole variable domain, remainder taken from reference TRBV7-3 and TRBJ2-1, is GAGVSQTPSNKVTEKGKYVELRCDPISGHTALYWYRQSLGQGPEFLIYFQGTGAADDSGLPNDRFFAVRPEGSVSTLKIQRTERGDSAVYLCASSLSGRLGNNEQFFGPGTRLTVL.

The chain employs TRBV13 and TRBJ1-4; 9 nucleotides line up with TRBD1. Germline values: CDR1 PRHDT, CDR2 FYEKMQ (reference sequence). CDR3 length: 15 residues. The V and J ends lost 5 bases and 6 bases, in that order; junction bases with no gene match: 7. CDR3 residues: CASSRRTGGYEKLFF. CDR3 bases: TGTGCCAGCAGCCGGCGTACAGGGGGCTATGAAAAACTGTTTTTT. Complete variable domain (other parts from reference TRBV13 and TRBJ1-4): AAGVIQSPRHLIKEKRETATLKCYPIPRHDTVYWYQQGPGQDPQFLISFYEKMQSDKGSIPDRFSAQQFSDYHSELNMSSLELGDSALYFCASSRRTGGYEKLFFGSGTQLSVL.

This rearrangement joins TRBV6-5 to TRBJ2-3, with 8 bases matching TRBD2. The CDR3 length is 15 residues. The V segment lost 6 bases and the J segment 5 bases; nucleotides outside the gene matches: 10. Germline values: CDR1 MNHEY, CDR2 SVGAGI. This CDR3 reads CASSPGLAGKDTQYF. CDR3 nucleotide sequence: TGTGCCAGCAGCCCAGGGCTAGCGGGCAAAGATACGCAGTATTTT.

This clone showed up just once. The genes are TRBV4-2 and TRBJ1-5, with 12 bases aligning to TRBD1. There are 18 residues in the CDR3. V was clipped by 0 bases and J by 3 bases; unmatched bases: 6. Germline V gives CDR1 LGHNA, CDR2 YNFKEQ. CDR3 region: CASSQDPGQGANNQPQHF. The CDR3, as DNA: TGTGCCAGCAGCCAAGATCCGGGACAGGGGGCCAACAATCAGCCCCAGCATTTT.

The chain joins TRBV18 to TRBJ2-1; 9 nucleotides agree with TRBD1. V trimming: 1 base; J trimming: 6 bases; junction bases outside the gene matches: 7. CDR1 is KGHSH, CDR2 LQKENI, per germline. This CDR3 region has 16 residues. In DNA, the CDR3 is TGTGCCAGCTCACCACGTGGACAGGGGCTGAGCAATGAGCAGTTCTTC. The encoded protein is CASSPRGQGLSNEQFF.

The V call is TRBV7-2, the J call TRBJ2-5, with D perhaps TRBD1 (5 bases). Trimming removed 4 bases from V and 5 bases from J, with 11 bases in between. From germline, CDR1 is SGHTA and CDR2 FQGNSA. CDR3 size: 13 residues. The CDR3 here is CASSSRDTETQYF. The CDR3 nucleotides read TGTGCCAGCAGCTCCAGGGATACCGAGACCCAGTACTTC.

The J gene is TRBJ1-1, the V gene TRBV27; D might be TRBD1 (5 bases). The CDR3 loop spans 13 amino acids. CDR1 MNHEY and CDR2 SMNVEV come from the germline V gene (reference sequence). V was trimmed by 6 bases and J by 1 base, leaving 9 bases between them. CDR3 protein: CASSLGGNTEAFF. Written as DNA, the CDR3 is TGTGCCAGCAGCCTGGGGGGGAACACTGAAGCTTTCTTT.